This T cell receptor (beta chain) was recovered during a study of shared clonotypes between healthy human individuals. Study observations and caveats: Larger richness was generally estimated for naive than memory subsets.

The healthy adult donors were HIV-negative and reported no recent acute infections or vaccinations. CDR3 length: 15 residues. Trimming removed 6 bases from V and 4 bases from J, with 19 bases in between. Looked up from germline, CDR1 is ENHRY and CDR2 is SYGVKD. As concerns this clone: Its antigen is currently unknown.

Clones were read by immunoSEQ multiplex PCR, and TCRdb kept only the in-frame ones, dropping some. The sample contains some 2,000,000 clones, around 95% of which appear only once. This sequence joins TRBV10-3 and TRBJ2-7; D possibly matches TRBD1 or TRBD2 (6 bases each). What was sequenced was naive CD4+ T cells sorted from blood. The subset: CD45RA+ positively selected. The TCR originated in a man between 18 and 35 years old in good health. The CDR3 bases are TGTGCCATCAGGGCCCCCGCTAGGGGGAGGTACGAGCAGTACTTC. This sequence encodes CAIRAPARGRYEQYF.